Following are 2 T cell receptor beta chains from one sample sequenced in a study of PD-1 blockade in classical Hodgkin lymphoma. Clones were read by immunoSEQ multiplex PCR, and TCRdb kept only the in-frame ones, dropping some. This table holds around 66,000 clones, over 75% found once. Each of the patients experienced relapse following autologous stem cell transplantation, and their brentuximab vedotin exposure differed. The source material was peripheral blood mononuclear cells (PBMCs), sampled at baseline. The receptors stem from a human donor with classical Hodgkin lymphoma.

This sequence joins TRBV30 and TRBJ1-1, with D possibly TRBD1 on 6 matching bases. Trimming stripped 2 bases from V and 6 bases from J, with 13 bases between. The germline V gene encodes CDR1 GTSNPN and CDR2 SVGIG (reference sequence). The CDR3 is 13 residues long. The DNA of the CDR3 is TGTGCCTGGAGTCGGGGGGGCCAGGCTGAAGCTTTCTTT. It translates to CAWSRGGQAEAFF.

The chain employs TRBV7-6 and TRBJ2-6; no firm D call. This CDR3 comprises 13 residues. The germline V gene encodes CDR1 SGHVS and CDR2 FNYEAQ. V lost 0 bases and J 4 bases, leaving 1 base between the germline ends. The CDR3 is CASSLAGANVLTF. The CDR3 DNA sequence: TGTGCCAGCAGCTTAGCCGGGGCCAACGTCCTGACTTTC.